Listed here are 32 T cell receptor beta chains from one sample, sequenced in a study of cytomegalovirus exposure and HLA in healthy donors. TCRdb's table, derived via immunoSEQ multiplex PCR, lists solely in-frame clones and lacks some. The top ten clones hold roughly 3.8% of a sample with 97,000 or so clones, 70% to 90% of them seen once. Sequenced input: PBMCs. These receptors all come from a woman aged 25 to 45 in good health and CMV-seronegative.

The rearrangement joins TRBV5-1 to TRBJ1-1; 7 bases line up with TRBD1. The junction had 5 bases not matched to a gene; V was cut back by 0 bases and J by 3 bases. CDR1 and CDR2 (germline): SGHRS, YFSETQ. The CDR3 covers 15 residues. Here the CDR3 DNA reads TGCGCCAGCAGCTTGGCAGGGGGTTGGGACACTGAAGCTTTCTTT. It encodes CASSLAGGWDTEAFF.

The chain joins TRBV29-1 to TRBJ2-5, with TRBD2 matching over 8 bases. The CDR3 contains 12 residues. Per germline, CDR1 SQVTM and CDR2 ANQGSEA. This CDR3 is CTTGGPQETQYF. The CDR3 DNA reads TGCACCACGGGGGGGCCCCAAGAGACCCAGTACTTC.

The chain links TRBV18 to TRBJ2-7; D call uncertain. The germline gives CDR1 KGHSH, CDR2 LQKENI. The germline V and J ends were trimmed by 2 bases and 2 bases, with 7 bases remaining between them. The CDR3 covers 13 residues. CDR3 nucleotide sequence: TGTGCCAGCTCACCAGGGCCGGCCTACGAGCAGTACTTC. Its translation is CASSPGPAYEQYF.

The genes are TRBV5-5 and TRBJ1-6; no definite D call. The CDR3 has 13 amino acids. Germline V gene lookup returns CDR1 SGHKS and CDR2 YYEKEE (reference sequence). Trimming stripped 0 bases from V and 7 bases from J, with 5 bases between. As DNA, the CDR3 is TGTGCCAGCAGCTTGGCGGGGAATTCACCCCTCCACTTT. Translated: CASSLAGNSPLHF.

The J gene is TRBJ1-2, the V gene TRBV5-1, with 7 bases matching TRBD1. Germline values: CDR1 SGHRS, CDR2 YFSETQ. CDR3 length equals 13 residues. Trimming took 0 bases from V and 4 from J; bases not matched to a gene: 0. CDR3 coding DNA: TGCGCCAGCAGCTTGGCAGGGGGCTATGGCTACACCTTC. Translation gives CASSLAGGYGYTF. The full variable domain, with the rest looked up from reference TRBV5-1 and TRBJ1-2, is KAGVTQTPRYLIKTRGQQVTLSCSPISGHRSVSWYQQTPGQGLQFLFEYFSETQRNKGNFPGRFSGRQFSNSRSEMNVSTLELGDSALYLCASSLAGGYGYTFGSGTRLTVV.

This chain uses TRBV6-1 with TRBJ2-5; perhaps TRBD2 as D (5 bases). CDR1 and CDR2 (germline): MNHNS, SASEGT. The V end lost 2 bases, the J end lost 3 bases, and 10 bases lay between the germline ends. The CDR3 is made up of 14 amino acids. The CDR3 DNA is TGTGCCAGCAGTGAACTAGCACAAGAAGAGACCCAGTACTTC. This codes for CASSELAQEETQYF.

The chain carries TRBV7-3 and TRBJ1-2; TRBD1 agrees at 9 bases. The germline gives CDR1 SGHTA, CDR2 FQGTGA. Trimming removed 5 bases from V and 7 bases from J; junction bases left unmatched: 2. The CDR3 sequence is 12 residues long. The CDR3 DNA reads TGTGCCAGCAGCCCGACAGGGGGTGGCTACACCTTC. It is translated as CASSPTGGGYTF. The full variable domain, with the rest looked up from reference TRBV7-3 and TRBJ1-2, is GAGVSQTPSNKVTEKGKYVELRCDPISGHTALYWYRQSLGQGPEFLIYFQGTGAADDSGLPNDRFFAVRPEGSVSTLKIQRTERGDSAVYLCASSPTGGGYTFGSGTRLTVV.

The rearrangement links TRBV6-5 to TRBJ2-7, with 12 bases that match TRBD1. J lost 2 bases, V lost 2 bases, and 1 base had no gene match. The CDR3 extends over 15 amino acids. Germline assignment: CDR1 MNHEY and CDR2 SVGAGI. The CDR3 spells CASSYRDRGPYEQYF. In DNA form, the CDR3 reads TGTGCCAGCAGTTACAGGGACAGGGGGCCCTACGAGCAGTACTTC.

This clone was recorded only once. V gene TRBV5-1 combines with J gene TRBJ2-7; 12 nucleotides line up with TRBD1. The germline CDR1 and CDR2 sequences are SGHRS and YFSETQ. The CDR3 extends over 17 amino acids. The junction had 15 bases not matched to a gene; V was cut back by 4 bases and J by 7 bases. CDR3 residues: CASSPEGTGQGASEQYF. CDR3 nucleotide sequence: TGCGCCAGCAGCCCCGAGGGTACGGGACAGGGGGCGAGTGAGCAGTACTTC.

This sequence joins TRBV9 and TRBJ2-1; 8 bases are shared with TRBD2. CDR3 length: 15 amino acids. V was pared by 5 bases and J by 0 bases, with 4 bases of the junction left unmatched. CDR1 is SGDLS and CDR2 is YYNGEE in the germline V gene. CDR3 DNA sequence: TGTGCCAGCAGACCTAGCGGGCGCTCCTACAATGAGCAGTTCTTC. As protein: CASRPSGRSYNEQFF.

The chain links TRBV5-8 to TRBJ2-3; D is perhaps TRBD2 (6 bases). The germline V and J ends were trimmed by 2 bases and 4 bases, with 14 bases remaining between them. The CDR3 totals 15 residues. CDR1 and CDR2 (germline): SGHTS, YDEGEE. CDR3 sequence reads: CASSFAGSMADTQYF. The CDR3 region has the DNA TGTGCCAGCAGCTTCGCCGGGAGTATGGCAGATACGCAGTATTTT.

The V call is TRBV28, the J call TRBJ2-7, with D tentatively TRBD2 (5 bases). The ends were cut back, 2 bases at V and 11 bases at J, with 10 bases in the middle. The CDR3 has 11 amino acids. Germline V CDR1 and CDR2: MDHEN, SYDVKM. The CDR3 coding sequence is TGTGCCAGCAGTTTAGCCTGGAGGAAGTACTTC. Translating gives CASSLAWRKYF.

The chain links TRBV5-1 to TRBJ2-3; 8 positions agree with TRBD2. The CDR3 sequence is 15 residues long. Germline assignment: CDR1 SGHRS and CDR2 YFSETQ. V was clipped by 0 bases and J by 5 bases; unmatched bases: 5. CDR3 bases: TGCGCCAGCAGCTTGGACAAGCGGGGGAGAGATACGCAGTATTTT. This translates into CASSLDKRGRDTQYF.

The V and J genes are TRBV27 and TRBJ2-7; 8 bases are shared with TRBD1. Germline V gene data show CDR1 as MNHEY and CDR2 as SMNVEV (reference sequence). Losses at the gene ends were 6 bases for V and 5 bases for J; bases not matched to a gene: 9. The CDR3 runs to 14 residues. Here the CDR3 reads CASSPGQEPHEQYF. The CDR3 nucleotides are TGTGCCAGCAGCCCGGGACAGGAGCCCCACGAGCAGTACTTC.

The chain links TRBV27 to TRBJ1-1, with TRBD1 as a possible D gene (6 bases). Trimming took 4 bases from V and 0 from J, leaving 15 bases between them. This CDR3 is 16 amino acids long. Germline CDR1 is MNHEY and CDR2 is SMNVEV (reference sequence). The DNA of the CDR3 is TGTGCCAGCAGTTGGGGGAGGGGGTTACTGAACACTGAAGCTTTCTTT. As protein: CASSWGRGLLNTEAFF.

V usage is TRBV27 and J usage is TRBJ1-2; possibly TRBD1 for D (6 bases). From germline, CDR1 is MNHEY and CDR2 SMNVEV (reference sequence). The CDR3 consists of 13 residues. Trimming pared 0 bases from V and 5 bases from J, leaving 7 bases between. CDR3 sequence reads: CASSLSTGYGYTF. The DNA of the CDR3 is TGTGCCAGCAGTTTATCCACAGGGTATGGCTACACCTTC.

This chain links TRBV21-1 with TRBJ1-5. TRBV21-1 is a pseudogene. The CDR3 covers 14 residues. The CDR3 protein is CASSRGQDYQPQHF. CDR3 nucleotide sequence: TGTGCCAGCAGCAGGGGTCAGGACTATCAGCCCCAGCATTTT.

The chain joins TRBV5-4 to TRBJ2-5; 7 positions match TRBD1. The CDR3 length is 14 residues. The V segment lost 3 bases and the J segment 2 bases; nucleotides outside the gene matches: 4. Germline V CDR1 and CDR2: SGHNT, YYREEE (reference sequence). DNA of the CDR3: TGTGCCAGCAGCTCAAAACAGGGGCAAGAGACCCAGTACTTC. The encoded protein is CASSSKQGQETQYF. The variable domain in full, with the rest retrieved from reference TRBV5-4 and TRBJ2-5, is ETGVTQSPTHLIKTRGQQVTLRCSSQSGHNTVSWYQQALGQGPQFIFQYYREEENGRGNFPPRFSGLQFPNYSSELNVNALELDDSALYLCASSSKQGQETQYFGPGTRLLVL.

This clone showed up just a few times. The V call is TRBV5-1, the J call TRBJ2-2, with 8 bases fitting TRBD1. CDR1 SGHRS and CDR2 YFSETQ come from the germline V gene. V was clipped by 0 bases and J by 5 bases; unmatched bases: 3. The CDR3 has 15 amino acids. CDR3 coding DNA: TGCGCCAGCAGCTTGGCAGGGGGCCGGACCGGGGAGCTGTTTTTT. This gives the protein CASSLAGGRTGELFF.

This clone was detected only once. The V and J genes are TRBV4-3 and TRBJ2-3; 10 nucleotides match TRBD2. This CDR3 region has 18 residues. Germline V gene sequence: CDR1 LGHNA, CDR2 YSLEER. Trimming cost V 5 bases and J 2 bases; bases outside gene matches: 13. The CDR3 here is CASSSTSGTSTHTDTQYF. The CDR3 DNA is TGCGCCAGCAGCTCTACTAGCGGGACATCAACACACACAGATACGCAGTATTTT.

The CDR3: CASSEETVSGELFF. The DNA of the CDR3 is TGTGCCAGCAGTGAGGAGACAGTATCCGGGGAGCTGTTTTTT. The chain links TRBV2 to TRBJ2-2; maybe TRBD1 (5 bases). The CDR3 spans 14 residues. Between the trimmed V and J ends, which lost 3 bases and 6 bases, there was a span of 11 bases. The V gene's germline CDR1 is SNHLY and CDR2 FYNNEI.

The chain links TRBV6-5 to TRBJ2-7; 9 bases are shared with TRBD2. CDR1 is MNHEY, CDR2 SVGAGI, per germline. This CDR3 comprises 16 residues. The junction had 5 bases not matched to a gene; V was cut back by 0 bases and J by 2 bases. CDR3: CASSYSPSGTAYEQYF. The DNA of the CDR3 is TGTGCCAGCAGTTACTCTCCTAGCGGGACCGCCTACGAGCAGTACTTC.

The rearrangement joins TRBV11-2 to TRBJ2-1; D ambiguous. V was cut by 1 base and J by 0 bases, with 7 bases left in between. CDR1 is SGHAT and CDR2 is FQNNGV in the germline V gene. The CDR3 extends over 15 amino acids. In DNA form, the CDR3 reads TGTGCCAGCAGCTTAGGAGCGTTCTCCTACAATGAGCAGTTCTTC. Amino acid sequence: CASSLGAFSYNEQFF. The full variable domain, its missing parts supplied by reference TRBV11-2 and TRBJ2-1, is EAGVAQSPRYKIIEKRQSVAFWCNPISGHATLYWYQQILGQGPKLLIQFQNNGVVDDSQLPKDRFSAERLKGVDSTLKIQPAKLEDSAVYLCASSLGAFSYNEQFFGPGTRLTVL.

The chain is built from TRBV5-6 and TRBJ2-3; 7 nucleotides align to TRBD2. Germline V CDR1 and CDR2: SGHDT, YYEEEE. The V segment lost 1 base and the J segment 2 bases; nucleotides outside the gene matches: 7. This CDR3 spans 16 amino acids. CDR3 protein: CASSLPSGTDTDTQYF. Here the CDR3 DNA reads TGTGCCAGCAGCTTGCCCAGCGGGACGGACACAGATACGCAGTATTTT.

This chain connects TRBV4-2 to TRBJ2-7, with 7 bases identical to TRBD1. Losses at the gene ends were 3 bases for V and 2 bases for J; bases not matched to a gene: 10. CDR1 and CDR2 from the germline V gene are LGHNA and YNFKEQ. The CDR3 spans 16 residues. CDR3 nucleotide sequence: TGTGCCAGCAGCCATCCCTCAGGGGGAGTTGCCTACGAGCAGTACTTC. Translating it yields CASSHPSGGVAYEQYF.

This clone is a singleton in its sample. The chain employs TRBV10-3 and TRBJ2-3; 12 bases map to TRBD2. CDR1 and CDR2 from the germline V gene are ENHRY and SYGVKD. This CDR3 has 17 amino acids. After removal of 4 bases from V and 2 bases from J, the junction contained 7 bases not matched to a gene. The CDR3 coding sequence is TGTGCCATCAGTGGGGCTAGCGGGAGGGCCCACACAGATACGCAGTATTTT. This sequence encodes CAISGASGRAHTDTQYF.

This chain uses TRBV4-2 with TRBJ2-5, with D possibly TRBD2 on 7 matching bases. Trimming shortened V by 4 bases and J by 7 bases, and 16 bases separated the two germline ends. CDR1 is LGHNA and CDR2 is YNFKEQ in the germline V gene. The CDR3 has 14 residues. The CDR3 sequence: CASSPSRAGATQYF. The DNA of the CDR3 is TGTGCCAGCAGCCCTAGCAGGGCGGGGGCGACCCAGTACTTC.

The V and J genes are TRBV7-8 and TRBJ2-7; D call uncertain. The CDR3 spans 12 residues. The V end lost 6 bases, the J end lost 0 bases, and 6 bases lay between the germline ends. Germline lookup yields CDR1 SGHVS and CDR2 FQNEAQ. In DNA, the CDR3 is TGTGCCAGCAGTTATAGCTCCTACGAGCAGTACTTC. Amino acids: CASSYSSYEQYF.

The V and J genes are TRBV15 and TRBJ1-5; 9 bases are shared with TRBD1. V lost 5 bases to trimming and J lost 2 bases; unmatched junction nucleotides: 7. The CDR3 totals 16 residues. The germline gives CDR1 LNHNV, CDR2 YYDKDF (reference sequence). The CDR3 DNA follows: TGTGCCACCAGCTTCGGACAGGGGCGCGGCAATCAGCCCCAGCATTTT. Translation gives CATSFGQGRGNQPQHF.

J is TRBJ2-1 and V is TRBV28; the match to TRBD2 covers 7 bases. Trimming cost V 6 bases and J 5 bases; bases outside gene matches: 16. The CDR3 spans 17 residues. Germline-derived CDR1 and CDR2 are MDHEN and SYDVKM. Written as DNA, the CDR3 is TGTGCCAGCAGCCCTCCTTACCGCGGGAGCTGGGACAATGAGCAGTTCTTC. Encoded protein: CASSPPYRGSWDNEQFF.

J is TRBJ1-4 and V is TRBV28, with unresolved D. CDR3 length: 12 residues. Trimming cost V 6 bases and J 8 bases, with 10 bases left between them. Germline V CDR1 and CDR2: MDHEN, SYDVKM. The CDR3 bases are TGTGCCAGCAGCCCCGGCGGAGAAAAACTGTTTTTT. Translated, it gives CASSPGGEKLFF.

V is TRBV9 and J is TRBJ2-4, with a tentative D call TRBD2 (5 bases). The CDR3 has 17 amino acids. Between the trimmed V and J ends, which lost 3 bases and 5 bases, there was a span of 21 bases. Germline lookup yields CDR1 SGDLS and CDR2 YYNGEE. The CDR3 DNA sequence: TGTGCCAGCAGCGCCTTGGGAGTAAGCGGATTGCAAAACATTCAGTACTTC. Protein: CASSALGVSGLQNIQYF.